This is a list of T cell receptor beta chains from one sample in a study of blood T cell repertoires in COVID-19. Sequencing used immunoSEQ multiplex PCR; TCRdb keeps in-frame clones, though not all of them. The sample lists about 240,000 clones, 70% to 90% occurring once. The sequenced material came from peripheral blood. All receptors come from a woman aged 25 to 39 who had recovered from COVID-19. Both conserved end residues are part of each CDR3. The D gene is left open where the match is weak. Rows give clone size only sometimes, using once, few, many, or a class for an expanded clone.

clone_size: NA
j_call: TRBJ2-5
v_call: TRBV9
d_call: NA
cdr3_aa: CASSVEGWTAETQYF
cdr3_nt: TGTGCCAGCAGCGTAGAAGGGTGGACAGCAGAGACCCAGTACTTC

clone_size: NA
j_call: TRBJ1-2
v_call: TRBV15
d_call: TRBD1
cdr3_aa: CATSRDLGQGYGYTF
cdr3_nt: TGTGCCACCAGCAGAGATTTGGGACAGGGATATGGCTACACCTTC

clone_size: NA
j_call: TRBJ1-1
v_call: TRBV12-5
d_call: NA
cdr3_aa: CASGPGPIQNTEAFF
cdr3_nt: TGTGCTAGTGGTCCTGGGCCGATACAAAACACTGAAGCTTTCTTT

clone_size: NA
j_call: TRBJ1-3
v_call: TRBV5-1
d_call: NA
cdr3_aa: CASRTDRTSGNTIYF
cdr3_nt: TGCGCCAGTAGGACAGACAGGACCTCTGGAAACACCATATATTTT

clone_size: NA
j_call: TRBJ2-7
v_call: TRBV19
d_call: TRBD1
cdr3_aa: CASSPTRQGSYEQYF
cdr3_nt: TGTGCCAGTAGTCCTACCCGACAGGGGTCCTACGAGCAGTACTTC

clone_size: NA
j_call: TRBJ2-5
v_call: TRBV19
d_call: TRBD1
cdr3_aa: CASSIGDRGVETQYF
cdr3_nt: TGTGCCAGTAGTATCGGGGACAGGGGAGTGGAGACCCAGTACTTC

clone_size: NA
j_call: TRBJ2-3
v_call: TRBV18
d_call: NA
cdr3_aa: CASSPMGGLGDTQYF
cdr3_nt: TGTGCCAGCTCACCAATGGGGGGGCTTGGAGATACGCAGTATTTT

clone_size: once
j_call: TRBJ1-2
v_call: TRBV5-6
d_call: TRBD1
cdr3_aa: CASSKWTGGAFGSGYTF
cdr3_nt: TGTGCCAGCAGCAAATGGACAGGGGGCGCGTTCGGAAGTGGCTACACCTTC

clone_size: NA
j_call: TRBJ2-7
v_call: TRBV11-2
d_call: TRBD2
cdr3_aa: CASSPAPGLADEQYF
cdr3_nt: TGTGCCAGCAGCCCCGCCCCAGGACTAGCGGACGAGCAGTACTTC

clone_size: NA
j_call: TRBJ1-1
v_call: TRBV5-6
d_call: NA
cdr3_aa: CASSLVLRDTEAFF
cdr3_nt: TGTGCCAGCAGCTTGGTTTTGAGGGACACTGAAGCTTTCTTT

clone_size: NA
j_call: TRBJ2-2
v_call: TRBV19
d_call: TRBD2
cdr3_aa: CASRPGGGSTGELFF
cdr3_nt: TGTGCCAGTAGACCCGGGGGGGGTAGCACCGGGGAGCTGTTTTTT

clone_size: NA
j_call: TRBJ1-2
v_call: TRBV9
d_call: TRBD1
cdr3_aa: CASSATDRGVIGYTF
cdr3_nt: TGTGCCAGCAGCGCGACGGACAGGGGGGTCATAGGCTACACCTTC

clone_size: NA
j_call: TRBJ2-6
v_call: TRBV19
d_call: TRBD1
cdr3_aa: CASIQQGTGANVLTF
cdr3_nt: TGTGCCAGTATACAACAGGGGACTGGGGCCAACGTCCTGACTTTC

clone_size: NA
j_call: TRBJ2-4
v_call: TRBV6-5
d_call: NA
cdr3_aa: CASGETGAKNIQYF
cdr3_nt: TGTGCCAGCGGAGAGACGGGAGCCAAAAACATTCAGTACTTC

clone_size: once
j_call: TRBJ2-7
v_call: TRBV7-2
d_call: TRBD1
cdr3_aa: CASSRWGTGGYEQYF
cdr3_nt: TGTGCCAGCAGCCGGTGGGGGACAGGGGGCTACGAGCAGTACTTC

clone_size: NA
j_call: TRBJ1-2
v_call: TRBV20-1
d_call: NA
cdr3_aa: CSASPTAPNYGYTF
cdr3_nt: TGCAGTGCTAGTCCCACAGCACCTAACTATGGCTACACCTTC

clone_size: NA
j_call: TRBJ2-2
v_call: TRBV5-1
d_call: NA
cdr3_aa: CASSLQLASGGELFF
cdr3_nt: TGCGCCAGCAGCTTGCAGCTTGCCTCAGGCGGGGAGCTGTTTTTT

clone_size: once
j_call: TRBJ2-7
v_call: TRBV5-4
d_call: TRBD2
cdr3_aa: CASSPGGGRGNEQYF
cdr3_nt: TGTGCCAGCAGCCCGGGAGGGGGGCGCGGAAACGAGCAGTACTTC